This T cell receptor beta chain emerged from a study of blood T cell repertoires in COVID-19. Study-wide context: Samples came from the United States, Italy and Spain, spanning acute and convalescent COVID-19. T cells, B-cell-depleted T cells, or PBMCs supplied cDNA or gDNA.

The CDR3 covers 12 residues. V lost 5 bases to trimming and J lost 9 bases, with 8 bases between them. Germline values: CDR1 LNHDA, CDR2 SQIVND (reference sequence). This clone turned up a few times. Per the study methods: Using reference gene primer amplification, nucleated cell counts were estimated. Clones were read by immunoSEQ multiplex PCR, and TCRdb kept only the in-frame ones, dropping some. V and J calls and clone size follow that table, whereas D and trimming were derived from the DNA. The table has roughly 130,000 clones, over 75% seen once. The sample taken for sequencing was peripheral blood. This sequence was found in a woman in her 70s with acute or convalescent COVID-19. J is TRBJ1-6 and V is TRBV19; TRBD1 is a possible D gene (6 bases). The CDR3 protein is CASSVRGSPLHF. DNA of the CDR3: TGTGCCAGTAGTGTCAGGGGTTCACCCCTCCACTTT. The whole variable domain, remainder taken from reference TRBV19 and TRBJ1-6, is DGGITQSPKYLFRKEGQNVTLSCEQNLNHDAMYWYRQDPGQGLRLIYYSQIVNDFQKGDIAEGYSVSREKKESFPLTVTSAQKNPTAFYLCASSVRGSPLHFGNGTRLTVT.